This T cell receptor beta chain was retrieved from a study of T cell responses to AZD1222 COVID-19 vaccine. Repertoires were generated with immunoSEQ multiplex PCR, while TCRdb's copy carries only in-frame clones and drops some. The sample has about 70,000 clones, less than 90% seen once. The CDR3 length is 15 residues. V was trimmed by 0 bases and J by 7 bases, leaving 15 bases between them. Per germline, CDR1 PRHDT and CDR2 FYEKMQ (reference sequence). Notes on the study in general: Females made up more of the donors, who were largely white British, and clonal diversity may have come out too low. Within unmutated variant regions lay the reported targets of nearly half of spike-specific TCRs. Repertoire sampling was restricted to post-peak T cell response timepoints.

This clone was seen only once. What it binds is unknown. The genes are TRBV13 and TRBJ1-2; D remains unclear. The starting material was peripheral blood, obtained on day 0 of AZD1222 vaccination. The TCR originated in an adult in good health. For the CDR3, the DNA is TGTGCCAGCAGCTTAGGGAGCAGGATAAGTCCTGGCTACACCTTC. Translation: CASSLGSRISPGYTF.